These T cell receptor beta chains were read from a single sample in a study of OX40 agonist ivuxolimab in advanced cancers. Clones were sequenced by immunoSEQ multiplex PCR, and TCRdb holds only the in-frame ones, with some missing. The table lists 100,000 or so clones, roughly 95% of them singletons. The specimen comprised CD4+ or CD8+ T cells sorted from blood, sampled in a trial of the OX40 agonist ivuxolimab. The receptors stem from an adult with an advanced solid tumor such as melanoma, head and neck, liver or kidney cancer. Both conserved end residues are part of each CDR3. D genes are given only for firm matches. Not every row has a clone size; where given, it reads once, few, many or a size class.

J gene	clone size	V gene	D gene	CDR3 protein	CDR3 DNA
TRBJ1-1	-	TRBV30	TRBD1	CAWIGQGPEAFF	TGTGCCTGGATAGGACAGGGGCCGGAAGCTTTCTTT
TRBJ1-1	once	TRBV6-5	-	CASSGTRVFF	TGTGCCAGCAGTGGTACTCGAGTTTTCTTT
TRBJ2-7	-	TRBV7-9	-	CASSRTATYEQYF	TGTGCCAGCAGTCGGACGGCCACCTACGAGCAGTACTTC
TRBJ2-3	-	TRBV9	-	CASSPQGGADTQYF	TGTGCCAGCAGCCCCCAGGGGGGCGCAGATACGCAGTATTTT
TRBJ1-6	-	TRBV4-2	-	CASSQDGDSSYNSPLHF	TGTGCCAGCAGCCAAGATGGGGATAGTTCCTATAATTCACCCCTCCACTTT
TRBJ1-2	once	TRBV6-5	-	CASALRAVPYGYTF	TGTGCCAGCGCACTGCGGGCCGTGCCCTATGGCTACACCTTC
TRBJ2-1	-	TRBV27	TRBD2	CASRFGTSGWNEQFF	TGTGCCAGCCGATTCGGGACTAGCGGGTGGAATGAGCAGTTCTTC
TRBJ2-5	once	TRBV15	TRBD1	CATSRQGAQETQYF	TGTGCCACCAGCAGACAGGGGGCCCAAGAGACCCAGTACTTC
TRBJ2-1	-	TRBV7-9	-	CASSLPRGDSGMEQFF	TGTGCCAGCAGCTTACCTCGGGGGGACAGCGGGATGGAGCAGTTCTTC
TRBJ2-5	-	TRBV27	-	CASSSVARERLETQYF	TGTGCCAGCAGTTCGGTGGCGAGGGAGAGGTTAGAGACCCAGTACTTC
TRBJ2-3	-	TRBV9	-	CASSVGMGDTDTQYF	TGTGCCAGCAGCGTAGGAATGGGGGACACAGATACGCAGTATTTT
TRBJ2-1	-	TRBV5-5	-	CASSLETTGNNEQFF	TGTGCCAGCAGCCTGGAAACAACAGGGAACAATGAGCAGTTCTTC